This passage covers 20 T cell receptor beta chains from one sample sequenced in a study of shared clonotypes between healthy human individuals. Clones were sequenced by immunoSEQ multiplex PCR, and TCRdb holds only the in-frame ones, with some missing. The repertoire holds approximately 980,000 clones, with 60% to 85% as singletons. Sequencing was performed on memory CD4+ T cells sorted from blood. Subset specified: CD45RA-negative fraction. These receptors all come from a man aged 18 to 30 in good health.

This rearrangement joins TRBV5-1 to TRBJ1-2, with TRBD1 matching over 11 bases. The CDR3 has 15 residues. Germline CDR1 reads SGHRS; CDR2 reads YFSETQ. V lost 0 bases and J lost 6; bases outside the gene matches: 4. This CDR3 is CASSLALGQGDGYTF. The CDR3 DNA reads TGCGCCAGCAGCTTGGCCTTGGGACAGGGGGATGGCTACACCTTC.

The chain combines TRBV9 with TRBJ2-2; D is unresolved. Trimming removed 0 bases at V and 1 base at J, with 7 bases between. The CDR3 is made up of 15 amino acids. Germline assignment: CDR1 SGDLS and CDR2 YYNGEE. CDR3: CASSVEKGNTGELFF. The CDR3 nucleotides read TGTGCCAGCAGCGTAGAGAAGGGGAACACCGGGGAGCTGTTTTTT.

The V call is TRBV5-1, the J call TRBJ2-7; D is ambiguous. Per germline, CDR1 SGHRS and CDR2 YFSETQ. This CDR3 region has 13 residues. Trimming took 0 bases from V and 3 from J, leaving 7 bases between them. In DNA, the CDR3 is TGCGCCAGCAGCTTGGTGGTAAACTACGAGCAGTACTTC. This codes for CASSLVVNYEQYF.

This clone has just a few counts. The V call is TRBV7-9, the J call TRBJ1-1; possibly TRBD1 for D (5 bases). CDR3 length equals 14 residues. Deletions cut 9 bases from V and 3 bases from J, with 17 bases between. The V gene's germline CDR1 is SEHNR and CDR2 FQNEAQ (reference sequence). CDR3 sequence reads: CARGWGYGDTEAFF. The DNA for the CDR3 is TGTGCCAGAGGGTGGGGGTATGGAGACACTGAAGCTTTCTTT. Variable domain in full (rest from reference TRBV7-9 and TRBJ1-1): DTGVSQNPRHKITKRGQNVTFRCDPISEHNRLYWYRQTLGQGPEFLTYFQNEAQLEKSRLLSDRFSAERPKGSFSTLEIQRTEQGDSAMYLCARGWGYGDTEAFFGQGTRLTVV.

The rearrangement joins TRBV5-4 to TRBJ2-2, with 8 positions matching TRBD2. V lost 4 bases and J lost 3; bases outside the gene matches: 5. Per the germline V gene, CDR1 is SGHNT and CDR2 is YYREEE (reference sequence). The CDR3 is 15 amino acids. The CDR3 loop reads CASSNRLAYTGELFF. In DNA form, the CDR3 reads TGTGCCAGCAGCAATAGACTAGCGTACACCGGGGAGCTGTTTTTT.

This chain uses TRBV6-5 with TRBJ2-7; TRBD1 agrees at 9 bases. Trimming at V came to 5 bases and at J to 2 bases, leaving 7 bases not matched to a gene. The CDR3 spans 15 residues. Germline loops: CDR1 MNHEY, CDR2 SVGAGI. For the CDR3, the DNA is TGTGCCAGCAGTCTCCACAGGGGGCATCCCTACGAGCAGTACTTC. The encoded protein is CASSLHRGHPYEQYF.

The chain is built from TRBV18 and TRBJ1-2, with 7 bases identical to TRBD1. Trimming at V came to 4 bases and at J to 0 bases, leaving 11 bases not matched to a gene. CDR1 and CDR2 (germline): KGHSH, LQKENI. This CDR3 is 17 amino acids long. The CDR3 protein is CASSLQPVTGTNYGYTF. The DNA of the CDR3 is TGTGCCAGCTCACTGCAACCCGTGACAGGGACTAACTATGGCTACACCTTC.

As for this clone: One end of the junction varies from germline; a read error may be responsible. The chain combines TRBV7-7 with TRBJ2-2, with D possibly TRBD1 on 5 matching bases. The length of the CDR3 is 14 residues. CDR1 is SSHAT and CDR2 is FNYEAQ in the germline V gene (reference sequence). CDR3 residues: CASRMQGNTGELFF. The DNA of the CDR3 is TGTGCTAGCAGGATGCAGGGGAACACCGGGGAGCTGTTTTTT.

This clone has a handful of counts. The V and J genes are TRBV5-8 and TRBJ2-5, with 7 bases fitting TRBD1. Looked up from germline, CDR1 is SGHTS and CDR2 is YDEGEE. The CDR3 spans 16 residues. V shed 4 bases and J 1 base; nucleotides not matched to a gene: 10. In nucleotides, the CDR3 is TGTGCCAGCAGCCAAGGGCTACAGGGGCGCCAAGAGACCCAGTACTTC. This sequence encodes CASSQGLQGRQETQYF.

The CDR3 coding sequence is TGTGCCAGCAGCTTAACTGGGGTTAACACTGAAGCTTTCTTT. This encodes CASSLTGVNTEAFF. The chain recombines TRBV11-2 with TRBJ1-1, with no clear D. The V and J ends lost 2 bases and 2 bases respectively, with 9 bases between them. This CDR3 comprises 14 residues. The V gene's germline CDR1 is SGHAT and CDR2 FQNNGV.

The V and J genes are TRBV5-1 and TRBJ2-3; D gene ambiguous. CDR1 is SGHRS and CDR2 is YFSETQ in the germline V gene. Trimming removed 1 base at V and 0 bases at J, with 15 bases between. CDR3 size: 17 residues. This chain's CDR3 is CASSLWSPTLSTDTQYF. The DNA for the CDR3 is TGCGCCAGCAGCTTGTGGTCGCCAACCTTAAGCACAGATACGCAGTATTTT.

This chain uses TRBV18 with TRBJ1-2, with D unclear. The germline V gene has CDR1 KGHSH and CDR2 LQKENI. This CDR3 region has 16 residues. V dropped 2 bases and J dropped 0 bases, with 13 bases sitting between them. The CDR3 DNA is TGTGCCAGCTCACCAGGGTCCTACATTCCTAACTATGGCTACACCTTC. The encoded protein is CASSPGSYIPNYGYTF.

The chain joins TRBV21-1 to TRBJ1-1; the table names TRBD1, a call not compared with the DNA. TRBV21-1 is tagged as a pseudogene. This CDR3 spans 15 amino acids. The CDR3 protein is CASSKNRGRRTEAFF. DNA of the CDR3: TGTGCCAGCAGCAAGAACAGGGGGAGGAGGACTGAAGCTTTCTTT.

This chain links TRBV5-1 with TRBJ2-2, with D perhaps TRBD2 (6 bases). The CDR3 length is 13 residues. In germline, CDR1 is SGHRS, CDR2 YFSETQ. With 2 bases removed from V and 7 bases from J, the gap between germline ends came to 9 bases. The CDR3 DNA reads as TGCGCCAGCAGCTTCGGGGGTGACGGGGAGCTGTTTTTT. It yields the protein CASSFGGDGELFF.

V and J are TRBV28 and TRBJ1-5; maybe TRBD1 (6 bases). The CDR3 is 15 residues long. V shed 5 bases and J shed 5 bases, with 16 bases lying between them. The germline V gene encodes CDR1 MDHEN and CDR2 SYDVKM. In nucleotides, the CDR3 is TGTGCCAGCAGTGTACCCCTGGGGGCTTATCAGCCCCAGCATTTT. Translated: CASSVPLGAYQPQHF. Full variable domain (remainder filled in from reference TRBV28 and TRBJ1-5): DVKVTQSSRYLVKRTGEKVFLECVQDMDHENMFWYRQDPGLGLRLIYFSYDVKMKEKGDIPEGYSVSREKKERFSLILESASTNQTSMYLCASSVPLGAYQPQHFGDGTRLSIL.

This rearrangement joins TRBV7-2 to TRBJ2-4, with D unresolved. Germline values: CDR1 SGHTA, CDR2 FQGNSA. The CDR3 is 13 amino acids. V lost 2 bases, J lost 6 bases, and 8 bases lay in between. The CDR3 DNA sequence: TGTGCCAGCAGCTTACCGCTCATAAACATTCAGTACTTC. It encodes CASSLPLINIQYF.

The chain carries TRBV19 and TRBJ2-1; 7 bases fit TRBD2. V trimming: 3 bases; J trimming: 10 bases; junction bases outside the gene matches: 15. Per germline, CDR1 LNHDA and CDR2 SQIVND (reference sequence). This CDR3 spans 16 amino acids. The CDR3 DNA follows: TGTGCCAGTAGTATTGGGTCCCGACTAGCTGTGGGGGAGCAGTTCTTC. This translates into CASSIGSRLAVGEQFF.

The rearrangement uses TRBV15 and TRBJ2-7; 7 nucleotides align to TRBD1. Germline V gene data show CDR1 as LNHNV and CDR2 as YYDKDF (reference sequence). The CDR3 has 14 residues. The V and J ends lost 5 bases and 3 bases, in that order; junction bases with no gene match: 7. The CDR3 loop is CATSVETGLYEQYF. CDR3 coding DNA: TGTGCCACCAGCGTCGAGACAGGGCTCTACGAGCAGTACTTC.

CDR3 coding DNA: TGTGCCAGCAGTCGCCAAAGTAGCAATCAGCCCCAGCATTTT. It codes for CASSRQSSNQPQHF. The rearrangement links TRBV27 to TRBJ1-5, with no clear D. V lost 5 bases and J lost 0, with 8 bases in between. The germline V gene encodes CDR1 MNHEY and CDR2 SMNVEV (reference sequence). The CDR3 is 14 amino acids.

The chain has TRBV5-1 and TRBJ2-3; 7 nucleotides align to TRBD2. The V gene's germline CDR1 is SGHRS and CDR2 YFSETQ. This CDR3 comprises 16 residues. With 0 bases clipped from V and 2 bases from J, the junction kept 6 bases outside the gene matches. CDR3 loop: CASSLDPAGDTDTQYF. The CDR3 nucleotides read TGCGCCAGCAGCTTGGATCCGGCGGGAGACACAGATACGCAGTATTTT.